These 27 T cell receptor beta chains share one sample of origin, sequenced in a study of T cell repertoires in cytomegalovirus infection (dated by TCRdb to the late 2010s). Instrument on record: Illumina HiSeq 1500. TCRdb's own reprocessing of the public reads used fastp at Q25 and MiXCR and kept productive beta chains. CDR3 protein sequences are deduplicated, and each keeps its most common genes and DNA. A total of approximately 630,000 distinct CDR3 sequences appear in this sample, 24% of them only once. Together, the top ten hold 8% of the sample. Sequenced: CD8+ T cells from PBMCs. These TCRs come from a human donor in good health (CMV status not recorded). Some clones in this sample may be carry-over from other donors' samples.

V is TRBV6-2 or TRBV6-3 and J is TRBJ2-7; 7 bases are a match to TRBD1. J gave up 2 bases and V 2 bases, and 6 bases lay outside the gene matches. The CDR3 is 15 residues long. CDR1 MNHEY and CDR2 SVGEGT come from the germline V gene. The CDR3 spells CASSYRPGQPYEQYV. The CDR3, as DNA: TGTGCCAGCAGTTACCGCCCGGGACAGCCCTACGAGCAGTACGTC.

This clonotype has just a few counts. The chain links TRBV7-9 to TRBJ1-1; D unclear. With 4 bases removed from V and 5 bases from J, the gap between germline ends came to 5 bases. Germline lookup yields CDR1 SEHNR and CDR2 FQNEAQ (reference sequence). The CDR3 contains 11 residues. The CDR3 nucleotides read TGTGCCAGCAGCTCTGAGACTGAAGCTTTCTTT. It encodes CASSSETEAFF.

The DNA of the CDR3 is TGCAGTGCTAGTCCGGGACTAGCGGAGGGAGAGACCCAGTACTTC. Encoded protein: CSASPGLAEGETQYF. J is TRBJ2-5 and V is TRBV20-1, with TRBD2 matching 11 bases. Germline V lookup: CDR1 DFQATT, CDR2 SNEGSKA (reference sequence). V shed 3 bases and J 4 bases; nucleotides not matched to a gene: 7. The CDR3 runs 15 residues.

This clonotype was recorded a few times. V and J are TRBV28 and TRBJ1-6, with a weak D call TRBD1 (5 bases). Germline CDR1 and CDR2: MDHEN and SYDVKM. The CDR3 is 17 amino acids. V was cut by 6 bases and J by 6 bases, with 21 bases left in between. CDR3 nucleotides: TGTGCCAGCAGCCCTAGTCGGGGGATTAGTTTTAATTCACCCCTCCACTTT. Its translation: CASSPSRGISFNSPLHF. Filled out from reference TRBV28 and TRBJ1-6, the complete variable domain reads DVKVTQSSRYLVKRTGEKVFLECVQDMDHENMFWYRQDPGLGLRLIYFSYDVKMKEKGDIPEGYSVSREKKERFSLILESASTNQTSMYLCASSPSRGISFNSPLHFGNGTRLTVT.

This clonotype was detected ten times or more. V gene TRBV12-3 or TRBV12-4 combines with J gene TRBJ2-7; the D gene is possibly TRBD1 (5 bases). CDR3 length: 13 residues. V was pared by 4 bases and J by 5 bases, with 12 bases between. Written as DNA, the CDR3 is TGTGCCAGCAGTTCGGGCAGGGTACACGAGCAGTACGTC. This translates into CASSSGRVHEQYV.

The chain combines TRBV24-1 with TRBJ2-1, with no clear D. Trimming removed 5 bases from V and 2 bases from J, with 6 bases in between. CDR3 length: 13 residues. Germline CDR1 and CDR2: KGHDR and SFDVKD. The CDR3 DNA sequence: TGTGCCACCAGTGCCGTGACCTACAATGAGCAGTTCTTC. The encoded protein is CATSAVTYNEQFF.

Remarks on this clonotype: Given a much more abundant clone one base away, this may be a read error. Without the conserved terminal phenylalanine or tryptophan, this CDR3 likely stems from a read error. The chain recombines TRBV7-8 with TRBJ2-7, with TRBD1 matching over 7 bases. The germline gives CDR1 SGHVS, CDR2 FQNEAQ. J gave up 4 bases and V 5 bases, and 11 bases lay outside the gene matches. This CDR3 has 15 residues. This CDR3 is CASSGSGTETYEQYL. The CDR3 nucleotides are TGTGCCAGCAGCGGATCCGGGACAGAGACTTACGAGCAGTACCTC.

Concerning this clonotype itself: At one boundary the junction diverges from the germline segment, which might be a read error. The chain is built from TRBV20-1 and TRBJ1-1; D not resolved. The CDR3 length is 13 residues. Germline V gene sequence: CDR1 DFQATT, CDR2 SNEGSKA (reference sequence). In nucleotides, the CDR3 is TGCAGTGCTAGGAGCGGAGAGAACACTGAAGCTTACTTT. This translates into CSARSGENTEAYF.

The chain joins TRBV6-6 to TRBJ1-2; D gene unclear. Germline-derived CDR1 and CDR2 are MNHNY and SVGAGI (reference sequence). The CDR3 is 14 amino acids. Trimming left V 8 bases short and J 5 bases short, with 18 bases between. The CDR3 region is CASFPLGLFYGYTF. CDR3 DNA sequence: TGTGCCAGCTTCCCCTTAGGGCTTTTTTATGGCTACACCTTC.

The chain carries TRBV7-4 and TRBJ1-1; D is undetermined. Trimming shortened V by 8 bases and J by 1 base, and 14 bases separated the two germline ends. Germline CDR1 is SGHVT and CDR2 is SQSDAQ. This CDR3 is 14 amino acids long. This CDR3 reads CASGTRRSNTEAFF. CDR3 DNA: TGTGCCAGCGGCACCCGACGATCGAACACTGAAGCTTTCTTT.

This clonotype was seen only a few times. J is TRBJ2-7 and V is TRBV29-1, with TRBD1 matching 8 bases. This CDR3 has 13 residues. Germline V gene sequence: CDR1 SQVTM, CDR2 ANQGSEA. V shed 1 base, J shed 4 bases, and the junction held 3 bases outside the gene matches. The CDR3 loop is CSVEVDRGYEQYF. The CDR3 nucleotides read TGCAGCGTTGAAGTTGACAGGGGTTACGAGCAGTACTTC.

The chain joins TRBV5-1 to TRBJ2-7, with 7 bases fitting TRBD1. CDR1 and CDR2 from the germline V gene are SGHRS and YFSETQ. CDR3 size: 13 residues. The J segment lost 6 bases and the V segment lost 2 bases, leaving 5 bases of the junction unmatched. CDR3 sequence (DNA): TGCGCCAGCAGCTTCGACAGGGCGGGCGAGCAGTACTTC. Translating it yields CASSFDRAGEQYF.

Only a few counts were recorded for this clonotype. V usage is TRBV14 and J usage is TRBJ2-7; TRBD2 is a possible D gene (6 bases). With 4 bases removed from V and 4 bases from J, the gap between germline ends came to 14 bases. Germline V gene lookup returns CDR1 SGHDN and CDR2 FVKESK. The CDR3 has 14 amino acids. CDR3 sequence: CASSRFGGEYEQYV. The CDR3 DNA sequence: TGTGCCAGCAGCCGCTTCGGAGGGGAGTACGAGCAGTACGTC.

The rearrangement links TRBV6-1 to TRBJ2-5; D is unresolved. The CDR3 is 12 amino acids. Germline lookup yields CDR1 MNHNS and CDR2 SASEGT. Trimming cost V 8 bases and J 7 bases, with 14 bases left between them. In DNA, the CDR3 is TGTGCCAGCCGTCTCGAGGAAGGGACCCAGTACTTC. This sequence encodes CASRLEEGTQYF.

This clonotype was seen only once. This may come from a read error, since a much larger clone is one base off. The J gene is TRBJ1-2, the V gene TRBV6-2 or TRBV6-3; 8 bases fit TRBD1. CDR3 length: 15 amino acids. V lost 2 bases and J lost 6; bases outside the gene matches: 8. Germline loops: CDR1 MNHEY, CDR2 SVGEGT. This CDR3 is CASSYVTGGGDGYTF. The CDR3 DNA reads TGTGCCAGCAGTTACGTCACAGGGGGAGGCGATGGCTACACCTTC.

This clonotype was counted between two and nine times. The chain recombines TRBV2 with TRBJ2-5, with 9 bases that match TRBD2. Germline assignment: CDR1 SNHLY and CDR2 FYNNEI. V lost 10 bases to trimming and J lost 4 bases; unmatched junction nucleotides: 10. The CDR3 has 14 residues. The CDR3 sequence is CATFTAGGRETQYF. In nucleotides, the CDR3 is TGTGCCACTTTTACAGCGGGGGGACGAGAGACCCAGTACTTC.

The chain links TRBV27 to TRBJ2-3, with 8 bases identical to TRBD2. The CDR3 contains 15 residues. Germline CDR1 reads MNHEY; CDR2 reads SMNVEV (reference sequence). V was pared by 1 base and J by 3 bases, with 3 bases of the junction left unmatched. Here the CDR3 reads CASSLFAGGTDTQYF. The CDR3 DNA reads as TGTGCCAGCAGTTTATTTGCGGGAGGAACAGATACGCAGTATTTT.

In regard to this clonotype: This may be a read error, as it is one base from a much larger clone. The V and J genes are TRBV7-6 and TRBJ1-5, with D possibly TRBD1 on 6 matching bases. The CDR3 is 18 residues long. Germline assignment: CDR1 SGHVS and CDR2 FNYEAQ. The chain's CDR3 is CVSSLEGGEILSNQPQHF. The CDR3 nucleotides are TGTGTCAGCAGCTTAGAAGGGGGGGAGATTCTTAGCAATCAGCCCCAGCATTTT.

Only a few counts were recorded for this clonotype. This chain joins TRBV2 and TRBJ2-7; 11 nucleotides align to TRBD1. The germline gives CDR1 SNHLY, CDR2 FYNNEI. This CDR3 contains 12 residues. Germline trimming cut 8 bases from V and 5 bases from J; bases unmatched to any gene: 2. The CDR3, as DNA: TGTGCCAGCTGGACAGGGGGCGACGAGCAGTACGTC. Amino acids: CASWTGGDEQYV.

Written as DNA, the CDR3 is TGCAGTGCTAGAGATTGGCAGGGGGCGATGGGGCAAGAGACCCAGTACTTC. The encoded protein is CSARDWQGAMGQETQYF. The rearrangement links TRBV20-1 to TRBJ2-5, with TRBD1 matching over 8 bases. The CDR3 has 17 amino acids. V was clipped by 0 bases and J by 2 bases; unmatched bases: 11. The germline gives CDR1 DFQATT, CDR2 SNEGSKA (reference sequence).

The rearrangement links TRBV5-8 to TRBJ1-1, with D possibly matching TRBD1 (6 bases). CDR1 is SGHTS and CDR2 is YDEGEE in the germline V gene. CDR3 length: 17 residues. V lost 4 bases and J lost 0, with 19 bases in between. CDR3 nucleotides: TGTGCCAGCAGCGCGGACAGCCATGGAAAGGTGAACACTGAAGCTTTCTTT. This codes for CASSADSHGKVNTEAFF.

This clonotype occurred a few times. The rearrangement links TRBV6-2 or TRBV6-3 to TRBJ2-2; D call uncertain. There are 15 residues in the CDR3. CDR1 and CDR2 from the germline V gene are MNHEY and SVGEGT. Between the trimmed V and J ends, which lost 2 bases and 1 base, there was a span of 8 bases. CDR3 DNA: TGTGCCAGCAGTTACGCAGCTTTGAACACCGGGGAGCTGTTTTTT. Translating gives CASSYAALNTGELFF.

This clonotype has a count of ten or more. The V call is TRBV7-8, the J call TRBJ2-7; 10 bases match TRBD1. The CDR3 spans 15 residues. Trimming cost V 1 base and J 6 bases; bases outside gene matches: 6. Germline loops: CDR1 SGHVS, CDR2 FQNEAQ. The DNA for the CDR3 is TGTGCCAGCAGCTTAGAGGGACAGGGGTCCCCCGAGCAGTACTTC. It encodes CASSLEGQGSPEQYF.

The CDR3 DNA follows: TGTGCCAGCAGCCCCACCCCCGGGGATGGTGCTTTCTTT. Translation gives CASSPTPGDGAFF. This chain joins TRBV7-8 and TRBJ1-1; D gene uncertain. This CDR3 spans 13 amino acids. The ends were cut back, 5 bases at V and 11 bases at J, with 18 bases in the middle. Per the germline V gene, CDR1 is SGHVS and CDR2 is FQNEAQ.

CDR3 protein: CASSKGQGASYEQYV. The CDR3 DNA follows: TGTGCCAGCAGCAAGGGACAGGGGGCTTCCTACGAGCAGTACGTC. This rearrangement joins TRBV7-8 to TRBJ2-7, with 12 bases that match TRBD1. Per germline, CDR1 SGHVS and CDR2 FQNEAQ. The CDR3 runs to 15 residues. The J segment lost 1 base and the V segment lost 5 bases, leaving 3 bases of the junction unmatched.

This clonotype appeared a few times. This chain joins TRBV12-3 or TRBV12-4 and TRBJ2-7; D is possibly TRBD1 (5 bases). V gave up 0 bases and J gave up 2 bases, with 8 bases separating them. There are 14 residues in the CDR3. This CDR3 reads CASSLADRTYEQYV. Written as DNA, the CDR3 is TGTGCCAGCAGTTTAGCCGACAGAACCTACGAGCAGTACGTC.

The sample holds a few counts of this clonotype. The chain is built from TRBV11-1 and TRBJ2-1, with 12 bases aligning to TRBD1. CDR1 is SGHAT and CDR2 is FQDESV in the germline V gene (reference sequence). Trimming removed 2 bases from V and 7 bases from J; junction bases left unmatched: 9. CDR3 length: 17 amino acids. The CDR3 DNA is TGTGCCAGCAGCTTACGCACCGGGACAGGGGGCAAGAATGAGCAGTTCTTC. Protein: CASSLRTGTGGKNEQFF.